This T cell receptor beta chain is drawn from a study of T-cell reconstitution after alpha-beta-depleted transplantation in children. Findings and limits, study-wide: Expanded clones from the graft, numbering several hundred, reportedly supplied alpha-beta T cells about two months after transplant.

A library of TCRbeta sequences, prepared with unique molecular identifiers, was generated. A single record per CDR3 protein comes from TCRdb applying MiXCR to the PCR reads. Of 75,000 to 90,000 distinct CDR3 sequences in the sample, around an eighth were seen once. V was clipped by 1 base and J by 1 base, with 3 bases between them. From germline, CDR1 is KGHDR and CDR2 SFDVKD. This CDR3 is 13 amino acids long. Concerning this clonotype itself: The antigen is undetermined.

The material was PBMCs, mostly from graft donor cells, obtained 180 days after TCRalphabeta/CD19-depleted stem cell transplant. The sequence came from a male patient aged 2-15 years who had a stem cell transplant for acute lymphoblastic leukemia, so the T cells may come from the graft donor. J is TRBJ1-1 and V is TRBV24-1; D unresolved. CDR3 region: CATSDFRNTEAFF. DNA for the CDR3: TGTGCCACCAGTGATTTCCGGAACACTGAAGCTTTCTTT.